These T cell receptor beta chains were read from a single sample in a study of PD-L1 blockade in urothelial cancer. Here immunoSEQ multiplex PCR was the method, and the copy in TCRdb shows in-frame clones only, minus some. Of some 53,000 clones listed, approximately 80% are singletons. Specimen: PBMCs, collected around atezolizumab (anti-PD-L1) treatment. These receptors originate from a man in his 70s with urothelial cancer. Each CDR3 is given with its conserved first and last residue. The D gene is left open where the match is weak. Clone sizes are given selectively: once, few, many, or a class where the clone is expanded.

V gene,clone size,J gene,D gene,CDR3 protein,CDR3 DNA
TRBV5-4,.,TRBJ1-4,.,CASSPGGGGRNEKLFF,TGTGCCAGCAGCCCGGGCGGTGGGGGCCGAAATGAAAAACTGTTTTTT
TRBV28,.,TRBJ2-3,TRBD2,CASSSPGLAGADTQYF,TGTGCCAGCAGTTCCCCCGGACTAGCGGGAGCAGATACGCAGTATTTT
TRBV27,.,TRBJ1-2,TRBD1,CASSFRQGHGYTF,TGTGCCAGCAGTTTTCGACAGGGGCACGGCTACACCTTC
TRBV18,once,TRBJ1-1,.,CASSAQGITEAFF,TGTGCCAGCTCGGCCCAGGGAATCACTGAAGCTTTCTTT
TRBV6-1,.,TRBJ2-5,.,CASSRDSRETQYF,TGTGCCAGCAGTCGGGACTCGAGAGAGACCCAGTACTTC
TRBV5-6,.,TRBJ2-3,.,CAGGQSGADTQYF,TGTGCCGGAGGACAGTCAGGTGCAGATACGCAGTATTTT
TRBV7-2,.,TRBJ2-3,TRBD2,CASSLAVSPGTRTDTQYF,TGTGCCAGCAGCTTAGCGGTTAGCCCTGGGACTAGGACAGATACGCAGTATTTT
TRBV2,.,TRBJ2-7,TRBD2,CASSVRLADGYEQYF,TGTGCCAGCAGTGTCCGACTAGCTGATGGCTACGAGCAGTACTTC
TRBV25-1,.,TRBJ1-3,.,CASSEAYLSGNTIYF,TGTGCCAGCAGTGAAGCGTACCTCTCTGGAAACACCATATATTTT
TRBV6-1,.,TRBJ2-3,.,CASSEASRGAGTQYF,TGTGCCAGCAGTGAAGCTTCCAGGGGTGCTGGTACGCAGTATTTT
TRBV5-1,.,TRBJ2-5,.,CASSFGETQYF,TGCGCCAGCAGCTTCGGGGAGACCCAGTACTTC
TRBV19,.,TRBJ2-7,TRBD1,CASSEGTGYSYEQYF,TGTGCCAGTAGTGAGGGGACAGGCTACTCCTACGAGCAGTACTTC
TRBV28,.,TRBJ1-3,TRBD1,CASSSTGVGKGNTIYF,TGTGCCAGCAGTTCAACAGGGGTTGGTAAGGGAAACACCATATATTTT
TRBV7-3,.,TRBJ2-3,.,CASSYSPTDTQYF,TGTGCCAGCAGCTACTCCCCAACAGATACGCAGTATTTT
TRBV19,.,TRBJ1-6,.,CASSKGVLGDSPLHF,TGTGCCAGTAGTAAGGGGGTTTTAGGGGATTCACCCCTCCACTTT
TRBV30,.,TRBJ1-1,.,CAWSVEAEAFF,TGTGCCTGGAGTGTAGAGGCTGAAGCTTTCTTT
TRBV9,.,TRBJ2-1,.,CASSVAAGYYNEQFF,TGTGCCAGCAGCGTAGCGGCGGGCTATTACAATGAGCAGTTCTTC
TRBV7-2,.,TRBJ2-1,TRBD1,CASSPPRGRLYNEQFF,TGTGCCAGCAGCCCCCCCAGGGGGCGCCTCTACAATGAGCAGTTCTTC
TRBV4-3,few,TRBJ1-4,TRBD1,CASSQEGRTGVGGREKLFF,TGCGCCAGCAGCCAAGAGGGAAGGACAGGGGTAGGAGGGCGCGAAAAACTGTTTTTT
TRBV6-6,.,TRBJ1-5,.,CASSYREPNQPQHF,TGTGCCAGCAGTTACAGGGAGCCCAATCAGCCCCAGCATTTT
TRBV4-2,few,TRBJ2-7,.,CASSQDASQTYEQYF,TGTGCCAGCAGCCAAGATGCTAGCCAGACCTACGAGCAGTACTTC
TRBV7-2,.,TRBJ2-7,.,CASSLDRLNPTYEQYF,TGTGCCAGCAGTCTGGACAGACTCAACCCTACCTACGAGCAGTACTTC
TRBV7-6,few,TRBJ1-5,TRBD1,CASSSGTGNQPQHF,TGTGCCAGCAGCTCCGGGACAGGGAATCAGCCCCAGCATTTT
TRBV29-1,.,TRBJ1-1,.,CSVDWLSGTEAFF,TGCAGCGTTGATTGGCTCTCGGGGACTGAAGCTTTCTTT
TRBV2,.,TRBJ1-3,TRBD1,CASRGTRGGSSGNTIYF,TGTGCCAGCAGGGGTACAAGAGGGGGCAGCTCTGGAAACACCATATATTTT
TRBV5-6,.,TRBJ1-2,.,CASSFSGENYGYTF,TGTGCCAGCAGCTTCTCAGGGGAGAACTATGGCTACACCTTC
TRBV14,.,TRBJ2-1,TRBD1,CASSSDRDRPRLEQFF,TGTGCCAGCAGCTCCGACCGGGACAGGCCCCGTCTGGAGCAGTTCTTC
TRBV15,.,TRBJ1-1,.,CATSRGLSITENTEAFF,TGTGCCACCAGCAGAGGCCTCTCGATTACAGAGAACACTGAAGCTTTCTTT
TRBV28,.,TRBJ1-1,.,CASSLGRGRNTEAFF,TGTGCCAGCAGTTTAGGGAGGGGGAGGAACACTGAAGCTTTCTTT
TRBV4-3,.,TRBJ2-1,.,CASSLSTGMGNNEQFF,TGCGCCAGCAGCCTGTCGACAGGTATGGGTAACAATGAGCAGTTCTTC
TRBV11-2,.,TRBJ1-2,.,CASSLALTGGYTF,TGTGCCAGCAGCTTAGCTCTAACGGGAGGCTACACCTTC
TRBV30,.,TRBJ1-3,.,CAWSPGSSGNTIYF,TGTGCCTGGAGCCCGGGGAGCTCTGGAAACACCATATATTTT
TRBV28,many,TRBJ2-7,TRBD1,CASSPDRGYEQYF,TGTGCCAGCAGTCCCGACAGGGGGTACGAGCAGTACTTC
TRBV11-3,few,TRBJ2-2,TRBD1,CASSLAQTGAGELFF,TGTGCCAGCAGCTTAGCGCAGACAGGGGCCGGGGAGCTGTTTTTT
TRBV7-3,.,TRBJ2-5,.,CASSLLGGGEETQYF,TGTGCCAGCAGCTTATTAGGCGGGGGCGAGGAGACCCAGTACTTC
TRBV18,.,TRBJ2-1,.,CASSPPSGLTYNEQFF,TGTGCCAGCTCACCACCGAGCGGGTTGACCTACAATGAGCAGTTCTTC
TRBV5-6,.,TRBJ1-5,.,CASSLGGGNSQPQHF,TGTGCCAGCAGCTTGGGCGGGGGGAACAGTCAGCCCCAGCATTTT
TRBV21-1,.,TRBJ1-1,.,CASSKAPPLPGQGGLNTEAFF,TGTGCCAGCAGCAAAGCGCCTCCACTTCCGGGACAGGGAGGGCTGAACACTGAAGCTTTCTTT
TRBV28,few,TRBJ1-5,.,CASSTRQQPQHF,TGTGCCAGCAGTACCCGACAGCAGCCCCAGCATTTT
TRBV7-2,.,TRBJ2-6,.,CASSSQGFSGANVLTF,TGTGCCAGCAGCTCTCAGGGCTTCTCTGGGGCCAACGTCCTGACTTTC
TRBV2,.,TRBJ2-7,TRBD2,CASRGTSRDREQYF,TGTGCCAGCAGGGGGACTAGCAGGGATCGCGAGCAGTACTTC
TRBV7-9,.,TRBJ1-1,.,CASSLGGGNTEAFF,TGTGCCAGCAGCCTAGGAGGGGGGAACACTGAAGCTTTCTTT
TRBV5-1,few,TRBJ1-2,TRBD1,CASSEGQGSKNYGYTF,TGCGCCAGCAGCGAAGGACAGGGGAGTAAAAACTATGGCTACACCTTC
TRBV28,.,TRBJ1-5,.,CASSSSGSDSNQPQHF,TGTGCCAGCAGTTCCTCAGGTAGCGATAGCAATCAGCCCCAGCATTTT
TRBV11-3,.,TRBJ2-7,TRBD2,CASSLGTSGAYEQYF,TGTGCCAGCAGCCTGGGGACTAGCGGGGCCTACGAGCAGTACTTC
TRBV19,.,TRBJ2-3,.,CASSISAGTDTQYF,TGTGCCAGTAGTATCTCTGCGGGCACAGATACGCAGTATTTT
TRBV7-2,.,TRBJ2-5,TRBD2,CASPPLAGVQETQYF,TGTGCCAGCCCACCTCTAGCGGGGGTCCAAGAGACCCAGTACTTC
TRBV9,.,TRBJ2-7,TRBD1,CASSVAAQGAHEQYF,TGTGCCAGCAGCGTAGCTGCACAGGGGGCACACGAGCAGTACTTC
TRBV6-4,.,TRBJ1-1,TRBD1,CASRTGQGASEAFF,TGTGCCAGCAGAACGGGACAGGGGGCTTCTGAAGCTTTCTTT
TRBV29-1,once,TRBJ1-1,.,CSVGAGASNTEAFF,TGCAGCGTTGGGGCAGGCGCCTCGAACACTGAAGCTTTCTTT